These T cell receptor beta chains were read from a single sample in a study of long-term antiretroviral therapy in people with HIV. Repertoires were generated with immunoSEQ multiplex PCR, while TCRdb's copy carries only in-frame clones and drops some. The profile covers approximately 27,000 clones, with 90% to 95% appearing a single time and approximately 3.9% taken by the ten largest. Sequenced material: unsorted PBMCs, taken 3.1 years after starting antiretroviral therapy. The receptors derive from a man younger than 35 with HIV. Each CDR3 is given without its conserved first and last residue.

v_call | cdr3_aa
TRBV6-4 | ASSFKGNTEAF
TRBV7-9 | ASGRDGTYEQY
TRBV5-1 | ASSHQAPDTQY
TRBV2 | ASSARPPGEQY
TRBV9 | ASSLGLTAYEQY
TRBV6-5 | ASSPAGRGRYEQY
TRBV4-3 | ASSQEGSYEQY
TRBV6-5 | ASRGTGSNQPQH
TRBV5-1 | ASSGTYEQY
TRBV4-2 | ASSQDDTAYEQY
TRBV19 | ASSMIAGGYNEQF
TRBV7-8 | ASSLWDRDYEQY
TRBV5-6 | ASSQDRSYGYT
TRBV30 | ARRLGGTEAF
TRBV18 | ASSQRDRGFHEQY
TRBV14 | ASSQVRGNTEAF
TRBV10-3 | AISEDPGSYGYT
TRBV6-6 | ASSYPGPGRTEAF
TRBV7-2 | ASSLEGGSNYGYT
TRBV6-1 | ASSERGSEAF
TRBV6-6 | ASSYGQEGYT
TRBV6-1 | ASSEGGQGTDTEAF
TRBV9 | ASSTRVNSDEQY
TRBV7-2 | ATARRGGRETQY
TRBV7-9 | ASSAWDGEAF
TRBV29-1 | SVPTGREAF
TRBV4-3 | ASSLDLLGNEQF
TRBV5-6 | ASRGGRTDTQY
TRBV12-5 | ASGIQGVGQPQH
TRBV18 | ASSPTWAGDEKLF
TRBV11-1 | ASSGRGLETQY
TRBV2 | ASDSTGRAYNEQF
TRBV9 | ASSPRARVYNGYT
TRBV30 | AWSVLGYEQY
TRBV2 | ASSLTLLSNQPQH
TRBV9 | ASSVGPTNYGYT
TRBV15 | ATSRVAMGSYNEQF
TRBV11-2 | ASRGTSGNTGELF